The next 4 T cell receptor beta chains were all read from a single sample in a study of cytomegalovirus exposure and HLA in healthy donors. The PCR used 60 Vbeta and 13 Jbeta primers. The method was immunoSEQ multiplex PCR; TCRdb's version includes in-frame clones alone and lacks a portion of them. The table lists some 160,000 clones, nearly 80% of them singletons. The sequencing input was PBMCs. These receptors originate from a woman aged 40 to 55 in good health and CMV-seronegative.

This chain joins TRBV18 and TRBJ2-3, with 7 bases aligning to TRBD1. The V and J ends lost 4 bases and 2 bases, in that order; junction bases with no gene match: 6. This CDR3 contains 15 residues. The germline gives CDR1 KGHSH, CDR2 LQKENI. CDR3 nucleotide sequence: TGTGCCAGCTCACGCCGGGACAGCATCACAGATACGCAGTATTTT. Translated, it gives CASSRRDSITDTQYF.

V and J are TRBV6-4 and TRBJ2-3; D unresolved. Trimming took 3 bases from V and 2 from J, leaving 6 bases between them. Germline V gives CDR1 MRHNA, CDR2 SNTAGT. The CDR3 consists of 13 residues. The CDR3 loop is CASSEINTDTQYF. CDR3 coding DNA: TGTGCCAGCAGTGAAATCAACACAGATACGCAGTATTTT.

V is TRBV5-1 and J is TRBJ1-6; TRBD1 matches 8 bases. This CDR3 region has 15 residues. J was trimmed by 10 bases and V by 4 bases; bases with no gene match: 10. Germline V gene data show CDR1 as SGHRS and CDR2 as YFSETQ. The CDR3 protein is CASSPDRGVRSPLHF. CDR3 sequence (DNA): TGCGCCAGCAGCCCAGACAGGGGAGTGAGGTCACCCCTCCACTTT.

V is TRBV11-2 and J is TRBJ1-1; D might be TRBD1 (5 bases). Trimming stripped 4 bases from V and 5 bases from J, with 14 bases between. The CDR3 length is 14 residues. Germline V CDR1 and CDR2: SGHAT, FQNNGV. The CDR3 spells CASSSRGAETEAFF. CDR3 coding DNA: TGTGCCAGCAGCTCTAGGGGTGCAGAAACTGAAGCTTTCTTT.